This T cell receptor (beta chain) was retrieved from a study of blood T cells in healthy people across ages. CDR1 and CDR2 (germline): DFQATT, SNEGSKA (reference sequence). V dropped 0 bases and J dropped 1 base, with 10 bases sitting between them. The CDR3 is 14 amino acids. The second PCR ran about 6 to 12 cycles with a sample-barcoded 5' primer and J-beta primers. One entry per CDR3 protein results from TCRdb running MiXCR on the 5' RACE reads. The sample has 600,000 to 850,000 distinct CDR3 sequences, 35% to 45% seen once. Notes on this clonotype: What it recognizes is unknown.

Study-wide results and limits: Older age coincided with a roughly linear decline in TCR beta diversity per million T cells. Shifts in expanded clonotypes may have been confounded by donor CMV status, which was unknown. TCR beta diversity tracked closely with naive T cell percentage.

Sequencing was performed on blood. The receptor comes from an older woman in good health. This chain links TRBV20-1 with TRBJ2-7; TRBD2 is a possible D gene (6 bases). CDR3: CSARDGAGSYEQYF. The CDR3 DNA is TGCAGTGCTAGAGATGGGGCGGGATCCTACGAGCAGTACTTC.